This TCR beta chain was captured by sequencing in a study of blood T cell repertoires in COVID-19. Study overall: T cells, B-cell-depleted T cells, or PBMCs supplied cDNA or gDNA.

Original processing methods: Amplification with reference gene primers provided the estimates of nucleated cell counts. Only in-frame clones appear in the TCRdb table, and some are missing; sequencing was by immunoSEQ multiplex PCR. D and trimming come from the DNA, and the V and J calls and clone size come from that table. The sample records approximately 400,000 clones, about 90% being singletons. The source material was PBMCs or T cells enriched from blood (not recorded which). This receptor was identified in a man aged 25 to 40 who had recovered from COVID-19.

This CDR3 is CASSTTGNHTQYF. Here the CDR3 DNA reads TGCGCCAGCAGTACGACAGGGAACCATACGCAGTATTTT. The gene calls are TRBV10-1 and TRBJ2-3; TRBD1 matches 7 bases. V was pared by 5 bases and J by 7 bases, with 6 bases of the junction left unmatched. The CDR3 totals 13 residues. Germline CDR1 is WNHNN and CDR2 is SYGVQD (reference sequence).